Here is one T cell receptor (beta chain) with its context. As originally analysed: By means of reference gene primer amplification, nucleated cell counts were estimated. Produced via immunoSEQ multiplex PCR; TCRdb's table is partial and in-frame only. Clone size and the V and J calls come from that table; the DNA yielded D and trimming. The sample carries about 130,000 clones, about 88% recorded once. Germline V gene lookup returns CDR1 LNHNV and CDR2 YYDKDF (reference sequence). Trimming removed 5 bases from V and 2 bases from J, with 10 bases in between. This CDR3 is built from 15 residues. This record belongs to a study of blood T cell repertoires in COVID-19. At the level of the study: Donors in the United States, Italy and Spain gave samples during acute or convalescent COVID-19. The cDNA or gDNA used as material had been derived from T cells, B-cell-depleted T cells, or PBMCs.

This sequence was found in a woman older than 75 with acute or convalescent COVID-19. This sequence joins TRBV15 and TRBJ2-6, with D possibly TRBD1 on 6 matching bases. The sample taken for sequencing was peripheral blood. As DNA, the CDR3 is TGTGCCACCAGCGGAAGGACAGCTGGGGCCAACGTCCTGACTTTC. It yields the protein CATSGRTAGANVLTF.